The 17 T cell receptor beta chains given below trace back to one sample, sequenced in a study of early T cells in non-severe SARS-CoV-2 infection. TCRdb passed the 5' RACE reads through MiXCR, listing each CDR3 protein once. The profile shows about 72,000 distinct CDR3 sequences, around 10% of them singletons. The input for sequencing was whole blood, taken at baseline. These TCRs come from an adult who was a healthcare worker with PCR-confirmed SARS-CoV-2 infection or an uninfected control (not recorded which).

This chain connects TRBV7-6 to TRBJ2-7, with D tentatively TRBD1 (5 bases). V was shortened by 4 bases and J by 4 bases, with 11 bases between the two germline ends. The CDR3 sequence is 13 residues long. In germline, CDR1 is SGHVS, CDR2 FNYEAQ. The CDR3 region has the DNA TGTGCCAGCAGCTGGGGCGAGTCTTACGAGCAGTACTTC. Amino acids: CASSWGESYEQYF.

This chain's CDR3 is CASRSGPSPLHF. The DNA of the CDR3 is TGTGCCAGCCGGTCGGGCCCTTCACCCCTCCACTTT. The rearrangement links TRBV12-3 or TRBV12-4 to TRBJ1-6, with D hard to call. The CDR3 spans 12 residues. V was cut by 8 bases and J by 9 bases, with 11 bases left in between.

This clonotype was recorded at least ten times. The chain couples TRBV19 to TRBJ2-3; 10 nucleotides align to TRBD2. This CDR3 comprises 14 residues. Trimming at V came to 10 bases and at J to 5 bases, leaving 9 bases not matched to a gene. Germline V gene data show CDR1 as LNHDA and CDR2 as SQIVND (reference sequence). The CDR3, as DNA: TGTGCCACCAAAGCGGGGGGGCCTGGAGATACGCAGTATTTT. It yields the protein CATKAGGPGDTQYF.

The V gene is TRBV29-1, the J gene TRBJ1-2; TRBD1 matches at 7 bases. This CDR3 is built from 13 residues. J lost 8 bases, V lost 4 bases, and 10 bases had no gene match. Germline V gene lookup returns CDR1 SQVTM and CDR2 ANQGSEA. CDR3 nucleotide sequence: TGCAGCGTTGGCCGACAGGGAAGAGGGGGCTACACCTTC. Protein product: CSVGRQGRGGYTF.

This sequence joins TRBV7-9 and TRBJ1-4; D possibly corresponds to TRBD1 (5 bases). V lost 5 bases to trimming and J lost 8 bases, with 15 bases between them. The CDR3 runs 14 residues. Germline V gene sequence: CDR1 SEHNR, CDR2 FQNEAQ (reference sequence). The CDR3 DNA reads TGTGCCAGCAGCACAGACAGTAGGGGAGAAAAACTGTTTTTT. It is translated as CASSTDSRGEKLFF.

There are a few counts of this clonotype. The chain is built from TRBV9 and TRBJ2-5, with no clear D. This CDR3 comprises 14 residues. V was pared by 0 bases and J by 2 bases, with 8 bases between. Germline CDR1 and CDR2: SGDLS and YYNGEE. This CDR3 is CASSVGASQETQYF. In DNA, the CDR3 is TGTGCCAGCAGCGTAGGAGCCTCGCAAGAGACCCAGTACTTC.

This chain connects TRBV7-8 to TRBJ2-1, with 10 bases that match TRBD2. V lost 5 bases to trimming and J lost 6 bases; unmatched junction nucleotides: 10. Germline CDR1 reads SGHVS; CDR2 reads FQNEAQ. This CDR3 contains 16 residues. This CDR3 reads CASSIMGLAGANEQFF. DNA for the CDR3: TGTGCCAGCAGCATAATGGGGCTAGCGGGGGCCAATGAGCAGTTCTTC.

This clonotype was seen a few times. The genes are TRBV6-1 and TRBJ2-1, with 13 bases that match TRBD2. The germline CDR1 and CDR2 sequences are MNHNS and SASEGT. The CDR3 has 14 amino acids. J gave up 7 bases and V 7 bases, and 4 bases lay outside the gene matches. CDR3 coding DNA: TGTGCCAGCACCCCGGGACTAGCGGGGAATGAGCAGTTCTTC. This gives the protein CASTPGLAGNEQFF.

This clonotype was counted many times. The chain employs TRBV7-8 and TRBJ1-1; 8 bases agree with TRBD1. Germline V gene lookup returns CDR1 SGHVS and CDR2 FQNEAQ. V lost 5 bases, J lost 1 base, and 12 bases stayed unmatched. This CDR3 contains 17 residues. The CDR3 coding sequence is TGTGCCAGCAGCACGACGACAGGGGCCAAACCGAACACTGAAGCTTTCTTT. The encoded protein is CASSTTTGAKPNTEAFF.

This clonotype was counted only a few times. CDR3 nucleotides: TGCAGTGCTATTGTAGCGGGGGGGCATACACCCTACGAGCAGTACTTC. Amino acids: CSAIVAGGHTPYEQYF. V gene TRBV20-1 combines with J gene TRBJ2-7; 11 nucleotides line up with TRBD2. The CDR3 is made up of 16 amino acids. The J segment lost 2 bases and the V segment lost 4 bases, leaving 10 bases of the junction unmatched. In germline, CDR1 is DFQATT, CDR2 SNEGSKA (reference sequence).

This clonotype has only a few counts. The chain employs TRBV19 and TRBJ1-4; a possible D gene is TRBD1 (5 bases). This CDR3 has 13 residues. Germline V gene lookup returns CDR1 LNHDA and CDR2 SQIVND (reference sequence). V was trimmed by 3 bases and J by 5 bases, leaving 7 bases between them. CDR3 DNA: TGTGCCAGTAGTATCGCAGGGAATGAAAAACTGTTTTTT. Protein sequence: CASSIAGNEKLFF.

This clonotype was seen repeatedly, ten times or more. This chain connects TRBV28 to TRBJ1-1; 7 bases map to TRBD1. The CDR3 runs 15 residues. Germline V CDR1 and CDR2: MDHEN, SYDVKM. The V gene end was trimmed by 5 bases and the J gene end by 6 bases; junction bases not matched to a gene: 12. The CDR3 DNA sequence: TGTGCCAGCAGTCCACCTCGACAGGGAGCGTCTGAAGCTTTCTTT. Translating it yields CASSPPRQGASEAFF.

This clonotype has just a few counts. The chain combines TRBV5-5 with TRBJ2-2; no clear D gene. Germline V CDR1 and CDR2: SGHKS, YYEKEE (reference sequence). With 0 bases removed from V and 1 base from J, the gap between germline ends came to 10 bases. The CDR3 length is 16 residues. In DNA, the CDR3 is TGTGCCAGCAGCTTGGTTATCCTGATGAACACCGGGGAGCTGTTTTTT. Translating it yields CASSLVILMNTGELFF.

The chain carries TRBV5-1 and TRBJ1-6, with 10 nucleotides matching TRBD1. The CDR3 has 16 amino acids. Losses at the gene ends were 4 bases for V and 7 bases for J; bases not matched to a gene: 8. The germline V gene has CDR1 SGHRS and CDR2 YFSETQ. The CDR3 nucleotides read TGCGCCAGCAGCCCGGGACAGGGGAATGGGAATTCACCCCTCCACTTT. As protein: CASSPGQGNGNSPLHF.

This clonotype occurred a few times. The chain joins TRBV7-8 to TRBJ2-3; 8 bases line up with TRBD2. The V gene's germline CDR1 is SGHVS and CDR2 FQNEAQ. With 0 bases clipped from V and 6 bases from J, the junction kept 8 bases outside the gene matches. There are 16 residues in the CDR3. The CDR3 DNA reads as TGTGCCAGCAGCTTAGCGAGCGGGGGAACCGCGGATACGCAGTATTTT. Protein: CASSLASGGTADTQYF.

V and J are TRBV12-3 or TRBV12-4 and TRBJ1-5, with a weak D call TRBD1 (6 bases). The CDR3 sequence is 13 residues long. Between the trimmed V and J ends, which lost 4 bases and 7 bases, there was a span of 11 bases. This CDR3 reads CASSSDQGQPQHF. CDR3 coding DNA: TGTGCCAGCAGTTCCGACCAGGGGCAGCCCCAGCATTTT.

This rearrangement joins TRBV5-4 to TRBJ1-1, with a possible D match to TRBD1 (5 bases). Deletions cut 1 base from V and 5 bases from J, with 15 bases between. Germline loops: CDR1 SGHNT, CDR2 YYREEE (reference sequence). This CDR3 region has 15 residues. The CDR3 region is CASSLKWGEGTEAFF. CDR3 DNA sequence: TGTGCCAGCAGCTTGAAGTGGGGCGAAGGGACTGAAGCTTTCTTT.